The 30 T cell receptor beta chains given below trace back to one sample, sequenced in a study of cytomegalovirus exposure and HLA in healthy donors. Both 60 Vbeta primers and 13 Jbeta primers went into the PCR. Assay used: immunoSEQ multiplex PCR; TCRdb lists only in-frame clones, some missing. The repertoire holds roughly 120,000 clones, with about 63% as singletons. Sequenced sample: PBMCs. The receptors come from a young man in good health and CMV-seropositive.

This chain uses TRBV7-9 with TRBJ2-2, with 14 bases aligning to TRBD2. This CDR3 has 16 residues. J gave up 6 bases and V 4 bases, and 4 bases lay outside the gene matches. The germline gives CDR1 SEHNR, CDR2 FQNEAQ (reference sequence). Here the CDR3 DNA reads TGTGCCAGCAGCTGGGGACTAGCGGGAGTGGCCGGGGAGCTGTTTTTT. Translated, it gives CASSWGLAGVAGELFF.

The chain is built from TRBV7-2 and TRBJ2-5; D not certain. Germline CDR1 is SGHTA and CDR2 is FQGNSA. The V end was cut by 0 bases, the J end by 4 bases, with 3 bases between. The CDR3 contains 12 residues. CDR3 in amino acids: CASSLAAETQYF. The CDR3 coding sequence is TGTGCCAGCAGCTTAGCGGCAGAGACCCAGTACTTC.

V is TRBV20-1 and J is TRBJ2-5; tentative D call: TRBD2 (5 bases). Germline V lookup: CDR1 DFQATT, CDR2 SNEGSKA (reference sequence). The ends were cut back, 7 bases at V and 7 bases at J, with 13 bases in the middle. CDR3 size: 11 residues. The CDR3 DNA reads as TGCAGTGTTGGGTCCGAGGGGACCCAGTACTTC. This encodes CSVGSEGTQYF.

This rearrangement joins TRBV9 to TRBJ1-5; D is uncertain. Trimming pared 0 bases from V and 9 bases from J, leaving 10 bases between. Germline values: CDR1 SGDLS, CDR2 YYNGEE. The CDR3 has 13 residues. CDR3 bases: TGTGCCAGCAGCGTAGAAACAGCTGGGCCCCAGCATTTT. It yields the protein CASSVETAGPQHF.

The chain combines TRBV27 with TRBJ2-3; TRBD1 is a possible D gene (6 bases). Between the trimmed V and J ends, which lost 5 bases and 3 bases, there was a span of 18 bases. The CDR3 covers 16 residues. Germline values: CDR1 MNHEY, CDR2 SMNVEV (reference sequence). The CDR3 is CASSPRPTGFTDTQYF. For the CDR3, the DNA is TGTGCCAGCAGTCCACGCCCGACAGGATTTACAGATACGCAGTATTTT.

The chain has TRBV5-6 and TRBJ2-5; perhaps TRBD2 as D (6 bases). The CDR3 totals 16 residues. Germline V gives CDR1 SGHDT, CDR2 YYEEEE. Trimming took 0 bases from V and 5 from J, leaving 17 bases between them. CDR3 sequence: CASSLVQAGNWETQYF. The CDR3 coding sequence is TGTGCCAGCAGCTTGGTACAGGCGGGGAATTGGGAGACCCAGTACTTC.

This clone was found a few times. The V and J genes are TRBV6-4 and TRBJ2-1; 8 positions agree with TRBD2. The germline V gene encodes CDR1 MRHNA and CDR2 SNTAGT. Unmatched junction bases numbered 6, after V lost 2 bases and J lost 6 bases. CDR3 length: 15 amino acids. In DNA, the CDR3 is TGTGCCAGCAGTGACGGGGCGGGAGGAAGCAATGAGCAGTTCTTC. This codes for CASSDGAGGSNEQFF.

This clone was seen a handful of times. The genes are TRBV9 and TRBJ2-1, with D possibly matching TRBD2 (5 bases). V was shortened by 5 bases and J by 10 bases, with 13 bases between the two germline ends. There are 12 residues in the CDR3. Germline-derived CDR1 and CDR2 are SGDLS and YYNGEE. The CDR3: CASSREEVEQFF. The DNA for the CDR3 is TGTGCCAGCAGTCGAGAGGAGGTGGAGCAGTTCTTC.

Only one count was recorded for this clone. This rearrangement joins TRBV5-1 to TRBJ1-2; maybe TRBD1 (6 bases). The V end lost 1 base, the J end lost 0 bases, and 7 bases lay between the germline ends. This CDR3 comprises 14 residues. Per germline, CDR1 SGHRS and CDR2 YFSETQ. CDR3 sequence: CASSLWTANYGYTF. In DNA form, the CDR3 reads TGCGCCAGCAGCTTGTGGACAGCTAACTATGGCTACACCTTC.

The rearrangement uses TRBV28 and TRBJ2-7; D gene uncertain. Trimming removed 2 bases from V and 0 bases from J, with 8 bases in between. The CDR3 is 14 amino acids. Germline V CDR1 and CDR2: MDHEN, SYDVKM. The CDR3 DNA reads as TGTGCCAGCAGTTTAAGACGGGTCTCCTACGAGCAGTACTTC. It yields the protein CASSLRRVSYEQYF.

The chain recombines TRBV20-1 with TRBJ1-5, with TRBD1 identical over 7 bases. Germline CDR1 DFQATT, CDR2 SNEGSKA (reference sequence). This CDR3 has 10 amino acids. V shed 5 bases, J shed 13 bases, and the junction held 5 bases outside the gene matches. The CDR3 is CSAYSDRQHF. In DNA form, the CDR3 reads TGCAGTGCTTATTCGGACAGGCAGCATTTT.

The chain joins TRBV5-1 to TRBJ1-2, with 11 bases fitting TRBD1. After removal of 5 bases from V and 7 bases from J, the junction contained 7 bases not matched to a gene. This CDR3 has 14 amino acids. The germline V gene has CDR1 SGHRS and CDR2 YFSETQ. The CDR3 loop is CASRPGQGAGGYTF. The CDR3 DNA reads TGCGCCAGCAGGCCCGGACAGGGGGCGGGTGGCTACACCTTC.

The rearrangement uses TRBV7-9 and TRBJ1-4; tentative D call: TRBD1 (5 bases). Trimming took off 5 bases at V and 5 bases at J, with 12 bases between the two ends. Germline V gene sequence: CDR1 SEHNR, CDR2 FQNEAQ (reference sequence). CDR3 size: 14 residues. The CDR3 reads CASSPGLENEKLFF. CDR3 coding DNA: TGTGCCAGCAGCCCGGGACTGGAGAATGAAAAACTGTTTTTT.

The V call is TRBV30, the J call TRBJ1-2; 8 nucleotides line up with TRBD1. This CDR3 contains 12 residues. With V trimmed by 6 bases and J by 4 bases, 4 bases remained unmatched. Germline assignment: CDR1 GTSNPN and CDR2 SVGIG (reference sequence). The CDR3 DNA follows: TGTGCCTGCAAGGGACAGGCCTATGGCTACACCTTC. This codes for CACKGQAYGYTF. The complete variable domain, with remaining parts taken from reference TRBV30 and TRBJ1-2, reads SQTIHQWPATLVQPVGSPLSLECTVEGTSNPNLYWYRQAAGRGLQLLFYSVGIGQISSEVPQNLSASRPQDRQFILSSKKLLLSDSGFYLCACKGQAYGYTFGSGTRLTVV.

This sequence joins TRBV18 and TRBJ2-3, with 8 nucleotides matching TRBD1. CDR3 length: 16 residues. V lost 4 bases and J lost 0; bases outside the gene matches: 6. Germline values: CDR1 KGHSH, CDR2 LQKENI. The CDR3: CASSRGRTGSTDTQYF. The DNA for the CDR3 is TGTGCCAGCTCACGTGGACGGACAGGGAGCACAGATACGCAGTATTTT.

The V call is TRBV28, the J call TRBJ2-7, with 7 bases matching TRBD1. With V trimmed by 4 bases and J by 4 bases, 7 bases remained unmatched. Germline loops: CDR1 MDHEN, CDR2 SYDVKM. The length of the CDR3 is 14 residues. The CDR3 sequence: CASSSTGTLYEQYF. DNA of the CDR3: TGTGCCAGCAGTTCGACAGGGACGCTTTACGAGCAGTACTTC.

CDR3 region: CASRGTGVHEQYF. For the CDR3, the DNA is TGTGCCAGTAGGGGGACAGGGGTCCACGAGCAGTACTTC. J is TRBJ2-7 and V is TRBV19, with 10 bases matching TRBD1. The CDR3 sequence is 13 residues long. CDR1 LNHDA and CDR2 SQIVND come from the germline V gene (reference sequence). V shed 6 bases, J shed 5 bases, and the junction held 4 bases outside the gene matches.

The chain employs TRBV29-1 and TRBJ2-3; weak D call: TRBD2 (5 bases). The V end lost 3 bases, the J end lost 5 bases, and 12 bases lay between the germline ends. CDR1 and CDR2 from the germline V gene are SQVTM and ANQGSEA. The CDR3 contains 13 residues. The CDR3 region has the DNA TGCAGCGTTGATAAGTCGGCGGGAGATACGCAGTATTTT. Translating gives CSVDKSAGDTQYF.

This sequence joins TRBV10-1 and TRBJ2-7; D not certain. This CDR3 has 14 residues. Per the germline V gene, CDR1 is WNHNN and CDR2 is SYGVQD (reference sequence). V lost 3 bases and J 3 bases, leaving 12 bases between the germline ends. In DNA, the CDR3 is TGCGCCAGCAGTGACGCTGCCGGCGGCTACGAGCAGTACTTC. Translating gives CASSDAAGGYEQYF.

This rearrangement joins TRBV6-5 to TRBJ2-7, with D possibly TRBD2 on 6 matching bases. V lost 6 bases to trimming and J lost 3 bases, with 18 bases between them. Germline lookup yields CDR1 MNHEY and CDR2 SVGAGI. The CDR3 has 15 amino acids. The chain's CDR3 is CASSKIPGLIYEQYF. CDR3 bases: TGTGCCAGCAGCAAGATTCCGGGACTGATCTACGAGCAGTACTTC.

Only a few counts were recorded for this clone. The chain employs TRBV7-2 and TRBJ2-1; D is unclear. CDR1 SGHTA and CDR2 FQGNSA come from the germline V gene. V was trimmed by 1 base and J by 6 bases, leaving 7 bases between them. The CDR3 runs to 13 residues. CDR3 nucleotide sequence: TGTGCCAGCAGCTTAGTAATCGGCAATGAGCAGTTCTTC. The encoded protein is CASSLVIGNEQFF.

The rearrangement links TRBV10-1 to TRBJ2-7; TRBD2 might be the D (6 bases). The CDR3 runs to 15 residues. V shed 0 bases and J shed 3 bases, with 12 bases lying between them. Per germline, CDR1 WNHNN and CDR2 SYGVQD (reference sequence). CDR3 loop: CASSESAGILYEQYF. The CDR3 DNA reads TGCGCCAGCAGTGAGTCGGCGGGAATCCTCTACGAGCAGTACTTC.

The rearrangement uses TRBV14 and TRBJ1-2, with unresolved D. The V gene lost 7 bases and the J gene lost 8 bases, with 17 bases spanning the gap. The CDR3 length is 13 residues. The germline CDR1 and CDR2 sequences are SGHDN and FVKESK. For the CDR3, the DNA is TGTGCCAGCATCACCTACGGGGTTATGGGCTACACCTTC. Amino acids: CASITYGVMGYTF.

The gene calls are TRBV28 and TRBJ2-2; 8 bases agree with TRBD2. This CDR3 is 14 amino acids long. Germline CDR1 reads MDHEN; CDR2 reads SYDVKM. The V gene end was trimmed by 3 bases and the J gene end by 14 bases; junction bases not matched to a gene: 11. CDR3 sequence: CASSFGGRSGKLFF. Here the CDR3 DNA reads TGTGCCAGCAGTTTTGGGGGCCGTAGCGGGAAACTGTTTTTT.

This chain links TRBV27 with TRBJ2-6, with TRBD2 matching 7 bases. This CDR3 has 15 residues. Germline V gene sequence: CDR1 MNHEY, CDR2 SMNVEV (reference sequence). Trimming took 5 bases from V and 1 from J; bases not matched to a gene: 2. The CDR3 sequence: CASSGGGSGANVLTF. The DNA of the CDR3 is TGTGCCAGCAGTGGCGGGGGTTCTGGGGCCAACGTCCTGACTTTC. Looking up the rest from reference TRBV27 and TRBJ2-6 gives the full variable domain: EAQVTQNPRYLITVTGKKLTVTCSQNMNHEYMSWYRQDPGLGLRQIYYSMNVEVTDKGDVPEGYKVSRKEKRNFPLILESPSPNQTSLYFCASSGGGSGANVLTFGAGSRLTVL.

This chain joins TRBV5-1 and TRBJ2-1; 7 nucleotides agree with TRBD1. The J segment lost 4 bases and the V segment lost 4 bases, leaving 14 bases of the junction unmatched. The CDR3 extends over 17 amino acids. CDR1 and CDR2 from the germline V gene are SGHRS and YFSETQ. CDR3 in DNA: TGCGCCAGCAGCCCGACAGGGATACTAGGAACATACAATGAGCAGTTCTTC. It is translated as CASSPTGILGTYNEQFF. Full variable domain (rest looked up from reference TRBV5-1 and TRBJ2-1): KAGVTQTPRYLIKTRGQQVTLSCSPISGHRSVSWYQQTPGQGLQFLFEYFSETQRNKGNFPGRFSGRQFSNSRSEMNVSTLELGDSALYLCASSPTGILGTYNEQFFGPGTRLTVL.

The CDR3 is CAFKKGQGDNEQFF. DNA for the CDR3: TGTGCCTTCAAGAAGGGACAGGGAGACAATGAGCAGTTCTTC. The J gene is TRBJ2-1, the V gene TRBV2, with 9 bases that match TRBD1. The CDR3 is 14 amino acids. Germline loops: CDR1 SNHLY, CDR2 FYNNEI. V was clipped by 11 bases and J by 5 bases; unmatched bases: 10.

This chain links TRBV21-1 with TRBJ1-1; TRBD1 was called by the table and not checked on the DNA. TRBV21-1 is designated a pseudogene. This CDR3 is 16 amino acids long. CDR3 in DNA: TGTGCCAGCAGCAAAGAAGGAGACAGGCGTAACACTGAAGCTTTCTTT. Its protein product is CASSKEGDRRNTEAFF.

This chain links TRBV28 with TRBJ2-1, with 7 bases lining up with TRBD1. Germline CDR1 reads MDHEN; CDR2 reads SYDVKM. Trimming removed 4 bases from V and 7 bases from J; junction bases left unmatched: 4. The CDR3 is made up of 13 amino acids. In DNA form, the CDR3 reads TGTGCCAGCAGTTCAGACAGGGTTAATGAGCAGTTCTTC. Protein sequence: CASSSDRVNEQFF.

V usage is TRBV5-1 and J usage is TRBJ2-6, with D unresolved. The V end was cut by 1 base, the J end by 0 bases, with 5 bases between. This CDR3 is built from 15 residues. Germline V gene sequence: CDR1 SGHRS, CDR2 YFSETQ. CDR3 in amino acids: CASSLWSSGANVLTF. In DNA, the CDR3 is TGCGCCAGCAGCTTGTGGAGCTCTGGGGCCAACGTCCTGACTTTC.